This entry is about one TCR beta chain. This specimen belongs to a study of cytomegalovirus exposure and HLA in healthy donors. Study-level background: Findings of an earlier analysis included roughly 110 million unique TCR beta sequences from some 190 million T cells.

The CDR3 sequence is 15 residues long. Germline values: CDR1 MNHNS, CDR2 SASEGT. The junction had 7 bases not matched to a gene; V was cut back by 5 bases and J by 3 bases. The primer mix had 60 Vbeta and 13 Jbeta primers. Only in-frame clones appear in the TCRdb table, and some are missing; sequencing was by immunoSEQ multiplex PCR. The table lists more than 85,000 clones, over 60% of them singletons. This clonotype was obtained from a woman aged 60-75 years in good health and CMV-seropositive. This chain uses TRBV6-1 with TRBJ1-2; 9 bases line up with TRBD1. Sample: PBMCs. The DNA for the CDR3 is TGTGCCAGCAGTCACGGACAGGGGCTGGACTATGGCTACACCTTC. This encodes CASSHGQGLDYGYTF.